The T cell receptor beta chain described here comes from a study of blood T cell repertoires in COVID-19. About the research overall: COVID-19 samples from acute and convalescent phases originated in the United States, Italy and Spain. Sample material is recorded as cDNA or gDNA derived from T cells, B-cell-depleted T cells, or PBMCs.

This CDR3 comprises 15 residues. The germline V gene encodes CDR1 LNHDA and CDR2 SQIVND (reference sequence). V was shortened by 5 bases and J by 0 bases, with 14 bases between the two germline ends. Clones were sequenced by immunoSEQ multiplex PCR, and TCRdb holds only the in-frame ones, with some missing. The sample contains around 70,000 clones, over 85% of which appear only once. This TCR was sampled from a man in his fifties or sixties with acute or convalescent COVID-19. Sequenced material: peripheral blood. The V call is TRBV19, the J call TRBJ2-7, with D possibly being TRBD2 (6 bases). CDR3 sequence reads: CASSRGETSSYEQYF. The CDR3 DNA is TGTGCCAGTAGTCGTGGCGAGACTAGCTCCTACGAGCAGTACTTC.